This T cell receptor beta chain is drawn from a study of patients with pleural tuberculosis. This clonotype came up many times. The CDR3 runs to 14 residues. Trimming left V 1 base short and J 4 bases short, with 8 bases between. Germline-derived CDR1 and CDR2 are MNHEY and SVGAGI. TCRdb redid the calling of the reads with MiXCR, one entry per CDR3 protein. The sample includes 25,000 to 30,000 distinct CDR3 sequences, 15% to 20% of them seen just once. The source of this sequence is a human donor with pleural tuberculosis. This sequence joins TRBV6-5 and TRBJ2-1; weak D call: TRBD1 (5 bases). Sample: peripheral blood. The CDR3 bases are TGTGCCAGCAGTTACTACGACAGATACAATGAGCAGTTCTTC. This sequence encodes CASSYYDRYNEQFF.